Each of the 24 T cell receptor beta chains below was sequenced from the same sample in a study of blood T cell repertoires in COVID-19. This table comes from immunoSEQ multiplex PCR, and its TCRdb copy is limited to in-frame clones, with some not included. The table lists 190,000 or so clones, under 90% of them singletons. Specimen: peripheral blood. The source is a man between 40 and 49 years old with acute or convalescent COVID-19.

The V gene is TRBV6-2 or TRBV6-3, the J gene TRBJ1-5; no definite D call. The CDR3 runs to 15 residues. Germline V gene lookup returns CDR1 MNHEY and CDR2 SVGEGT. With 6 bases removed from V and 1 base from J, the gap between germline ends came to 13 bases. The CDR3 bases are TGTGCCAGCAGCCTGTTTGGAGGGAGCAATCAGCCCCAGCATTTT. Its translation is CASSLFGGSNQPQHF.

The CDR3 coding sequence is TGTGCCAGCAGCTTAATGGCTGCGAACACTGAAGCTTTCTTT. Residues: CASSLMAANTEAFF. The chain is built from TRBV7-3 and TRBJ1-1; no clear D gene. This CDR3 spans 14 amino acids. Deletions cut 1 base from V and 1 base from J, with 7 bases between. From germline, CDR1 is SGHTA and CDR2 FQGTGA. The complete variable domain, with remaining parts taken from reference TRBV7-3 and TRBJ1-1, reads GAGVSQTPSNKVTEKGKYVELRCDPISGHTALYWYRQSLGQGPEFLIYFQGTGAADDSGLPNDRFFAVRPEGSVSTLKIQRTERGDSAVYLCASSLMAANTEAFFGQGTRLTVV.

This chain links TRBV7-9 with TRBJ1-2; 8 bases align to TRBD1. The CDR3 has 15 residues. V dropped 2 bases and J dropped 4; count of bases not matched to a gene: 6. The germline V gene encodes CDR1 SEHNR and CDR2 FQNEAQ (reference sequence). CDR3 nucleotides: TGTGCCAGCAGCTTACAGGGGGCGCAGGTCTATGGCTACACCTTC. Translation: CASSLQGAQVYGYTF.

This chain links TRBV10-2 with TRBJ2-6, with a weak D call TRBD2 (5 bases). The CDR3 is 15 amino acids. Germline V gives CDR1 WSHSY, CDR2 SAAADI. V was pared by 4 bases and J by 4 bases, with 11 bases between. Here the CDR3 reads CASSAGGSGANVLTF. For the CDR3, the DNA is TGCGCCAGCAGTGCCGGAGGCTCCGGGGCCAACGTCCTGACTTTC.

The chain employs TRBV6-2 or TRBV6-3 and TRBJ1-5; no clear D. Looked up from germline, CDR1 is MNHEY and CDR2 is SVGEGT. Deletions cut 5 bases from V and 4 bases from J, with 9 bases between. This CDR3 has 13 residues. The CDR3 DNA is TGTGCCAGCAGTCCGGCGGGGAATCAGCCCCAGCATTTT. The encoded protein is CASSPAGNQPQHF.

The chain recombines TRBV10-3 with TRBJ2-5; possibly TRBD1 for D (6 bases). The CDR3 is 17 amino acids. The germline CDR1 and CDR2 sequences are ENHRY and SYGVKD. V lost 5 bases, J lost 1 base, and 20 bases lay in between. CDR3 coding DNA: TGTGCCATCAGTAGTAGTGCGACAGGAGACCTCCAAGAGACCCAGTACTTC. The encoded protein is CAISSSATGDLQETQYF.

CDR3 in amino acids: CASSPQTGGYNEQFF. CDR3 DNA sequence: TGTGCCAGCAGCCCCCAGACAGGGGGGTACAATGAGCAGTTCTTC. The chain couples TRBV7-3 to TRBJ2-1; 9 nucleotides line up with TRBD1. Trimming took 5 bases from V and 4 from J; bases not matched to a gene: 6. In germline, CDR1 is SGHTA, CDR2 FQGTGA. The CDR3 is made up of 15 amino acids. Full variable domain (rest looked up from reference TRBV7-3 and TRBJ2-1): GAGVSQTPSNKVTEKGKYVELRCDPISGHTALYWYRQSLGQGPEFLIYFQGTGAADDSGLPNDRFFAVRPEGSVSTLKIQRTERGDSAVYLCASSPQTGGYNEQFFGPGTRLTVL.

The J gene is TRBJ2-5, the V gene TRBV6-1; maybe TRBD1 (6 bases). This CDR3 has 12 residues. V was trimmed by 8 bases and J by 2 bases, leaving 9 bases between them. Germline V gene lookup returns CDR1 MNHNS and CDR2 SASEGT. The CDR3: CASRTAQETQYF. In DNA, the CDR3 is TGTGCCAGCCGGACAGCTCAAGAGACCCAGTACTTC.

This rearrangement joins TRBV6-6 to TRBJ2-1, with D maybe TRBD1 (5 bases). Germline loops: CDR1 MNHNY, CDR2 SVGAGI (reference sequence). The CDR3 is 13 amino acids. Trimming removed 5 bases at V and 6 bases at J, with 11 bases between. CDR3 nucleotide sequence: TGTGCCAGCAGTCCCAGGGTGGTCAATGAGCAGTTCTTC. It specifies CASSPRVVNEQFF.

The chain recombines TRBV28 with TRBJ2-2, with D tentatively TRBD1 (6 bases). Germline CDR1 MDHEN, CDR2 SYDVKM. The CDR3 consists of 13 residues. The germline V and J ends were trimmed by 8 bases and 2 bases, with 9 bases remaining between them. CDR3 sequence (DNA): TGTGCCAGCGGGACACTTAACACCGGGGAGCTGTTTTTT. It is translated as CASGTLNTGELFF.

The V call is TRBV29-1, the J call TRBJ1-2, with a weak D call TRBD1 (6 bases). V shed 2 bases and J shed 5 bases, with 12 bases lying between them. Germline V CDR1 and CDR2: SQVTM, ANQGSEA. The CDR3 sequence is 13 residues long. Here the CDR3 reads CSVERRGHYGYTF. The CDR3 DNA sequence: TGCAGCGTTGAACGCCGGGGACATTATGGCTACACCTTC. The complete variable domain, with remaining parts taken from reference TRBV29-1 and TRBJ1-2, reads SAVISQKPSRDICQRGTSLTIQCQVDSQVTMMFWYRQQPGQSLTLIATANQGSEATYESGFVIDKFPISRPNLTFSTLTVSNMSPEDSSIYLCSVERRGHYGYTFGSGTRLTVV.

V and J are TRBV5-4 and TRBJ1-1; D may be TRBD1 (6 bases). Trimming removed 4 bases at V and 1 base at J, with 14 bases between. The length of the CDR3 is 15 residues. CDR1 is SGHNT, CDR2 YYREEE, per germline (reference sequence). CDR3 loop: CASSPPTGQNTEAFF. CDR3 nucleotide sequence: TGTGCCAGCAGCCCCCCAACAGGGCAGAACACTGAAGCTTTCTTT.

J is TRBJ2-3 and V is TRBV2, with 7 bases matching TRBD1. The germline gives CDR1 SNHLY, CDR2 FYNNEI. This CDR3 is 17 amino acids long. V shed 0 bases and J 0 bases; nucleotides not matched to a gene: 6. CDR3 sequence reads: CASSEATGYTSTDTQYF. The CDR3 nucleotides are TGTGCCAGCAGTGAAGCGACAGGGTACACTAGCACAGATACGCAGTATTTT.

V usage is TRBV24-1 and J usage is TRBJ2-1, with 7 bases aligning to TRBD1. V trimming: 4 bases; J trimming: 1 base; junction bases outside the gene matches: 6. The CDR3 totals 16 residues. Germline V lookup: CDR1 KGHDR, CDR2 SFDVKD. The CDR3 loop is CATSDPRQGSYNEQFF. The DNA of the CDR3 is TGTGCCACCAGTGACCCTCGACAGGGATCCTACAATGAGCAGTTCTTC.

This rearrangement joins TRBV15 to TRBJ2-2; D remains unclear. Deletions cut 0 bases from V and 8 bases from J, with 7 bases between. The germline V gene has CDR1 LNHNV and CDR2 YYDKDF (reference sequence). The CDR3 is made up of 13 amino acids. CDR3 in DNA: TGTGCCACCAGCAGAGATTTCGCGGGGGAGCTGTTTTTT. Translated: CATSRDFAGELFF.

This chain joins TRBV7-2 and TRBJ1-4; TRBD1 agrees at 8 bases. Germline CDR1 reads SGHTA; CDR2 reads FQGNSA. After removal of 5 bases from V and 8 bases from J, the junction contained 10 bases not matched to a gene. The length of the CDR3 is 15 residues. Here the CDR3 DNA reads TGTGCCAGCAGCCCTAGTTACAGGGGGGAAGAAAAACTGTTTTTT. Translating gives CASSPSYRGEEKLFF. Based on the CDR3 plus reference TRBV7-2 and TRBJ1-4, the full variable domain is GAGVSQSPSNKVTEKGKDVELRCDPISGHTALYWYRQSLGQGLEFLIYFQGNSAPDKSGLPSDRFSAERTGGSVSTLTIQRTQQEDSAVYLCASSPSYRGEEKLFFGSGTQLSVL.

The CDR3 here is CASSQDWRGLEAFF. CDR3 sequence (DNA): TGTGCCAGCAGCCAAGATTGGCGAGGGCTAGAAGCTTTCTTT. This chain joins TRBV4-2 and TRBJ1-1, with D hard to call. V gave up 0 bases and J gave up 8 bases, with 13 bases separating them. Germline CDR1 is LGHNA and CDR2 is YNFKEQ. The CDR3 is made up of 14 amino acids.

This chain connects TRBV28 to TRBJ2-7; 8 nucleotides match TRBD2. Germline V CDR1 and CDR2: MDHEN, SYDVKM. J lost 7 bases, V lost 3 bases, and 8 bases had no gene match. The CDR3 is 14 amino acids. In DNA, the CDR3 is TGTGCCAGCAGTTTCGGGGGGGCCTCATGGGAGCAGTACTTC. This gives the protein CASSFGGASWEQYF.

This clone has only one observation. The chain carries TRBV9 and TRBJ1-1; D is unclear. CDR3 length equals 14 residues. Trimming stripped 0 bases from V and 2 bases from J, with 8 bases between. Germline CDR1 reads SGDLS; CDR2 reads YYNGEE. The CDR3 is CASSVESGNTEAFF. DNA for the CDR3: TGTGCCAGCAGCGTAGAGTCAGGTAACACTGAAGCTTTCTTT.

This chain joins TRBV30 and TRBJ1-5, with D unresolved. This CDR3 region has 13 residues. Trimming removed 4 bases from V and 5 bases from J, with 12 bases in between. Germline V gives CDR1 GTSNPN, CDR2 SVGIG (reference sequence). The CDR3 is CAWNKGAHQPQHF. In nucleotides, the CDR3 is TGTGCCTGGAATAAGGGAGCCCATCAGCCCCAGCATTTT.

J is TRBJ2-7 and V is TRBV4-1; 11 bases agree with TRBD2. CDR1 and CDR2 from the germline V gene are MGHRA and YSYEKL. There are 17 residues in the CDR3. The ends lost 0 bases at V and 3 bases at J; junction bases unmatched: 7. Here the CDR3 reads CASSQDPTSGGIYEQYF. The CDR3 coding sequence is TGCGCCAGCAGCCAAGATCCTACTAGCGGGGGAATCTACGAGCAGTACTTC.

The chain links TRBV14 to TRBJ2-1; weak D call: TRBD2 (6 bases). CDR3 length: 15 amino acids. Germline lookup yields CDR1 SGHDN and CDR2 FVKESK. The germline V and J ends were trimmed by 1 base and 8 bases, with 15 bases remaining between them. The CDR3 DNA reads TGTGCCAGCAGCCAAGGGCGGGGAGAGTGGGATGAGCAGTTCTTC. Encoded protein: CASSQGRGEWDEQFF. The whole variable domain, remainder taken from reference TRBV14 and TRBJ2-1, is EAGVTQFPSHSVIEKGQTVTLRCDPISGHDNLYWYRRVMGKEIKFLLHFVKESKQDESGMPNNRFLAERTGGTYSTLKVQPAELEDSGVYFCASSQGRGEWDEQFFGPGTRLTVL.

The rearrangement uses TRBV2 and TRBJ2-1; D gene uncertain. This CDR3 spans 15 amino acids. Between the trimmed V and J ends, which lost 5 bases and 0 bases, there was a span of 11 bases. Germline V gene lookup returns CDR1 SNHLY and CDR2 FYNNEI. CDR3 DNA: TGTGCCAGCAGTTACGACTCTAGCTCCTACAATGAGCAGTTCTTC. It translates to CASSYDSSSYNEQFF. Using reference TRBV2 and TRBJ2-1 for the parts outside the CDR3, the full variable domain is EPEVTQTPSHQVTQMGQEVILRCVPISNHLYFYWYRQILGQKVEFLVSFYNNEISEKSEIFDDQFSVERPDGSNFTLKIRSTKLEDSAMYFCASSYDSSSYNEQFFGPGTRLTVL.

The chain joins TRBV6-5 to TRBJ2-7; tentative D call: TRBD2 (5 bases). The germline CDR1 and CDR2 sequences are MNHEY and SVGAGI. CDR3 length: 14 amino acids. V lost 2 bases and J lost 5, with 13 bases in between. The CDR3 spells CASSYRDGINEQYF. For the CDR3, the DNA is TGTGCCAGCAGTTACCGGGATGGGATCAACGAGCAGTACTTC.